This is a list of T cell receptor beta chains from one sample in a study of shared T cell receptors in the human thymus. The protocol was immunoSEQ multiplex PCR, while the TCRdb copy is restricted to in-frame clones and leaves out a portion. Among about 660,000 clones listed, over 75% were seen once. Another study also made use of these data, one on human thymus T cells.

Input material: thymocytes. Receptors originate from a boy in the first two years of life with a congenital heart defect. Both conserved end residues are part of each CDR3. D genes are given only for firm matches. Only some rows state a clone size, as once, few, many or a class for expanded clones.

J,V,D,size,DNA,CDR3
TRBJ2-1,TRBV5-6,TRBD2,.,TGTGCCAGCAGCTCTACTAGCGGGAGTACGAACAATGAGCAGTTCTTC,CASSSTSGSTNNEQFF
TRBJ2-7,TRBV4-3,.,few,TGCGCCAGCAGCCAGAACAGGGTGAACGAGCAGTACTTC,CASSQNRVNEQYF
TRBJ2-1,TRBV27,TRBD2,.,TGTGCCAGCAGTCCCTCCCCTTTAGCGGGAGAAAATGAGCAGTTCTTC,CASSPSPLAGENEQFF
TRBJ1-5,TRBV4-3,.,.,TGCGCCAGCAGCCAGGGGGCAAGCAATCAGCCCCAGCATTTT,CASSQGASNQPQHF
TRBJ1-2,TRBV7-2,.,.,TGTGCCAGCAGCTTAGCCCGGGGGGACCTTTATGGCTACACCTTC,CASSLARGDLYGYTF
TRBJ1-1,TRBV5-4,.,.,TGTGCCAGCAGCTTTTTGGGGGGGGACGGCCGGCCCTCGAACACTGAAGCTTTCTTT,CASSFLGGDGRPSNTEAFF
TRBJ2-1,TRBV30,TRBD2,.,TGTGCCTGGATGTATTCTAGCGGGTTAAAGGACAATGAGCAGTTCTTC,CAWMYSSGLKDNEQFF
TRBJ1-5,TRBV6-5,TRBD1,.,TGTGCCAGCAGTCGCAGGGGGCCTCGAAATCAGCCCCAGCATTTT,CASSRRGPRNQPQHF
TRBJ2-2,TRBV7-9,.,.,TGTGCCAGCAGCTTAGTACAGGGCAACACCGGGGAGCTGTTTTTT,CASSLVQGNTGELFF
TRBJ2-7,TRBV5-1,TRBD2,.,TGCGCCAGCAGTACTAGCGGGAAAACCCCAGCCTTCCACGAGCAGTACTTC,CASSTSGKTPAFHEQYF
TRBJ2-1,TRBV27,.,.,TGTGCCAGCAGCGGGAATTCCTACAATGAGCAGTTCTTC,CASSGNSYNEQFF
TRBJ2-7,TRBV11-2,TRBD1,.,TGTGCCAGCAGTTGGGGACAGGGAGGCTACGAGCAGTACTTC,CASSWGQGGYEQYF
TRBJ2-2,TRBV7-8,.,.,TGTGCCACCCTACTTGCCGGCGGGGAGCTGTTTTTT,CATLLAGGELFF
TRBJ1-2,TRBV7-8,TRBD1,.,TGTGCCAGCAGCTTAGAGATTGTCGACGGGCCAGGGGGCGCGGTCCACTATGGCTACACCTTC,CASSLEIVDGPGGAVHYGYTF